The 32 T cell receptor beta chains below come from one sample, sequenced in a study of shared clonotypes between healthy human individuals. Sequenced by immunoSEQ multiplex PCR; TCRdb stores in-frame clones only, minus some. The repertoire consists of about 2 million clones, with roughly 94% occurring once and the leading ten covering roughly 0.13%. The sequenced material came from naive CD4+ T cells sorted from blood. Specified subset: CD45RA+ positively selected. Receptors were obtained from a man aged 18 to 35 in good health.

The chain combines TRBV7-6 with TRBJ2-3, with D hard to call. CDR1 SGHVS and CDR2 FNYEAQ come from the germline V gene. Between the trimmed V and J ends, which lost 5 bases and 5 bases, there was a span of 14 bases. The CDR3 totals 14 residues. CDR3 nucleotides: TGTGCCAGCAGCCCGGACCCTTTCTTAGATACGCAGTATTTT. This gives the protein CASSPDPFLDTQYF. Full variable domain (remainder filled in from reference TRBV7-6 and TRBJ2-3): GAGVSQSPRYKVTKRGQDVALRCDPISGHVSLYWYRQALGQGPEFLTYFNYEAQQDKSGLPNDRFSAERPEGSISTLTIQRTEQRDSAMYRCASSPDPFLDTQYFGPGTRLTVL.

For this clone: Additional DNA sequences in this sample encode the identical CDR3. The chain combines TRBV2 with TRBJ2-2, with no clear D. The germline V and J ends were trimmed by 6 bases and 6 bases, with 5 bases remaining between them. Germline V gene lookup returns CDR1 SNHLY and CDR2 FYNNEI. The CDR3 is made up of 11 amino acids. CDR3 nucleotide sequence: TGTGCCAGCAGAGGAGCCGGGGAGCTGTTTTTT. Encoded protein: CASRGAGELFF.

This clone has only one observation. The CDR3 sequence is CASSAYRDEQFF. The CDR3 region has the DNA TGTGCCAGCAGCGCCTACAGGGATGAGCAGTTCTTC. This chain connects TRBV7-6 to TRBJ2-1; D is perhaps TRBD1 (6 bases). This CDR3 has 12 amino acids. CDR1 and CDR2 (germline): SGHVS, FNYEAQ. V lost 5 bases and J 8 bases, leaving 10 bases between the germline ends.

The chain carries TRBV18 and TRBJ2-2; TRBD1 is a possible D gene (6 bases). The CDR3 length is 14 residues. Germline V gives CDR1 KGHSH, CDR2 LQKENI. Trimming took off 6 bases at V and 1 base at J, with 9 bases between the two ends. DNA for the CDR3: TGTGCCAGCTCGCGGACAGTGAACACCGGGGAGCTGTTTTTT. It specifies CASSRTVNTGELFF.

Concerning this clone: A read error may explain this, as a much larger clone is one base away. The chain links TRBV29-1 to TRBJ2-7, with TRBD2 matching 9 bases. CDR3 length: 13 residues. Germline CDR1 SQVTM, CDR2 ANQGSEA. V shed 3 bases and J 6 bases; nucleotides not matched to a gene: 6. The DNA for the CDR3 is TGCAGCGTTGATAGAGCGGGAGGTTCCGAGCAGTACTTC. Its translation: CSVDRAGGSEQYF.

This chain joins TRBV6-5 and TRBJ2-3; D is uncertain. The germline CDR1 and CDR2 sequences are MNHEY and SVGAGI. Trimming took 4 bases from V and 2 from J, leaving 13 bases between them. The CDR3 is made up of 15 amino acids. For the CDR3, the DNA is TGTGCCAGCAGTTCCGTCTACGCCCCCACAGATACGCAGTATTTT. This encodes CASSSVYAPTDTQYF.

This chain joins TRBV18 and TRBJ1-3; the D gene is possibly TRBD1 (6 bases). The CDR3 is 16 residues long. The ends were cut back, 6 bases at V and 0 bases at J, with 15 bases in the middle. Germline CDR1 KGHSH, CDR2 LQKENI. CDR3 coding DNA: TGTGCCAGCTCGCTGACAGGATACCTCTCTGGAAACACCATATATTTT. Encoded protein: CASSLTGYLSGNTIYF.

The rearrangement joins TRBV11-2 to TRBJ1-3; D is uncertain. The V gene lost 0 bases and the J gene lost 0 bases, with 12 bases spanning the gap. Germline V lookup: CDR1 SGHAT, CDR2 FQNNGV. The CDR3 consists of 17 residues. The CDR3 spells CASSLEGRQSSGNTIYF. Here the CDR3 DNA reads TGTGCCAGCAGCTTAGAGGGCCGTCAGAGCTCTGGAAACACCATATATTTT. The full variable domain, its missing parts supplied by reference TRBV11-2 and TRBJ1-3, is EAGVAQSPRYKIIEKRQSVAFWCNPISGHATLYWYQQILGQGPKLLIQFQNNGVVDDSQLPKDRFSAERLKGVDSTLKIQPAKLEDSAVYLCASSLEGRQSSGNTIYFGEGSWLTVV.

J is TRBJ2-2 and V is TRBV27; D is unclear. V was cut by 5 bases and J by 7 bases, with 14 bases left in between. This CDR3 spans 14 amino acids. Germline loops: CDR1 MNHEY, CDR2 SMNVEV (reference sequence). CDR3 bases: TGTGCCAGCAGTAGATACCGTCATAGCGGGGAGCTGTTTTTT. It yields the protein CASSRYRHSGELFF.

V gene TRBV27 combines with J gene TRBJ1-1; TRBD1 might be the D (5 bases). Between the trimmed V and J ends, which lost 3 bases and 0 bases, there was a span of 8 bases. This CDR3 contains 14 residues. CDR1 is MNHEY and CDR2 is SMNVEV in the germline V gene (reference sequence). The CDR3 coding sequence is TGTGCCAGCAGTTTTAGGGGCATGAACACTGAAGCTTTCTTT. It encodes CASSFRGMNTEAFF.

This rearrangement joins TRBV6-6 to TRBJ1-1; D ambiguous. V was shortened by 3 bases and J by 1 base, with 12 bases between the two germline ends. Germline V CDR1 and CDR2: MNHNY, SVGAGI (reference sequence). The CDR3 length is 15 residues. For the CDR3, the DNA is TGTGCCAGCAGTTATCTGGTCGGCGCGAACACTGAAGCTTTCTTT. It specifies CASSYLVGANTEAFF.

The V and J genes are TRBV7-2 and TRBJ2-7; the match to TRBD2 covers 14 bases. The V and J ends lost 1 base and 3 bases, in that order; junction bases with no gene match: 8. Germline V gene lookup returns CDR1 SGHTA and CDR2 FQGNSA. The CDR3 length is 18 residues. CDR3 amino acids: CASSLVAGTSGSSYEQYF. CDR3 sequence (DNA): TGTGCCAGCAGCTTAGTAGCCGGGACTAGCGGGAGCAGCTACGAGCAGTACTTC.

CDR3 DNA sequence: TGTGCCAGCTCACCGTTCCCAGGGGGCGACTACGAGCAGTACTTC. This translates into CASSPFPGGDYEQYF. This chain uses TRBV18 with TRBJ2-7; the match to TRBD1 covers 8 bases. The CDR3 has 15 residues. The V gene's germline CDR1 is KGHSH and CDR2 LQKENI. The trim removed 3 bases at V and 3 bases at J, leaving 7 bases unmatched.

The V gene is TRBV30, the J gene TRBJ1-3, with TRBD1 matching 10 bases. Germline loops: CDR1 GTSNPN, CDR2 SVGIG (reference sequence). The CDR3 runs to 15 residues. V was pared by 2 bases and J by 4 bases, with 5 bases of the junction left unmatched. In DNA form, the CDR3 reads TGTGCCTGGAGTAGGACAGGGGGAACAGGAAACACCATATATTTT. Residues: CAWSRTGGTGNTIYF.

The gene calls are TRBV6-5 and TRBJ1-2; no reliable D call. CDR1 MNHEY and CDR2 SVGAGI come from the germline V gene. The CDR3 extends over 14 amino acids. V was clipped by 0 bases and J by 3 bases, with 8 bases between them. The CDR3 spells CASSYSERYYGYTF. CDR3 coding DNA: TGTGCCAGCAGTTACTCGGAGAGGTACTATGGCTACACCTTC.

The chain links TRBV11-3 to TRBJ2-7; a possible D gene is TRBD1 (6 bases). The CDR3 totals 14 residues. Trimming pared 0 bases from V and 7 bases from J, leaving 13 bases between. Germline V gives CDR1 SGHNT, CDR2 YENEEA. For the CDR3, the DNA is TGTGCCAGCAGCTTAGATGGGGTAGGGGGAGAGCAGTACTTC. It is translated as CASSLDGVGGEQYF.

This chain links TRBV5-4 with TRBJ2-7; TRBD1 matches at 9 bases. Germline V CDR1 and CDR2: SGHNT, YYREEE (reference sequence). V dropped 4 bases and J dropped 6; count of bases not matched to a gene: 5. CDR3 length equals 13 residues. CDR3 in amino acids: CASSKWTGVEQYF. CDR3 bases: TGTGCCAGCAGCAAATGGACAGGGGTCGAGCAGTACTTC.

This chain links TRBV12-5 with TRBJ2-2; 10 nucleotides agree with TRBD1. The CDR3 sequence is 19 residues long. Trimming removed 6 bases from V and 3 bases from J; junction bases left unmatched: 16. CDR1 is LGHNT, CDR2 FRNRAP, per germline. This chain's CDR3 is CASGMLSPGTGVHTGELFF. The CDR3 DNA follows: TGTGCTAGTGGCATGCTAAGTCCCGGGACAGGGGTACACACCGGGGAGCTGTTTTTT.

The chain combines TRBV6-6 with TRBJ2-7, with D possibly matching TRBD2 (6 bases). This CDR3 is 15 amino acids long. Germline CDR1 reads MNHNY; CDR2 reads SVGAGI (reference sequence). Trimming removed 6 bases at V and 2 bases at J, with 17 bases between. The CDR3 here is CASSPRLATPYEQYF. The CDR3 nucleotides read TGTGCCAGCAGCCCCCGGCTAGCGACACCCTACGAGCAGTACTTC.

The V and J genes are TRBV5-1 and TRBJ2-3, with D unclear. The ends were cut back, 0 bases at V and 5 bases at J, with 7 bases in the middle. CDR1 is SGHRS, CDR2 YFSETQ, per germline. CDR3 length: 13 amino acids. The CDR3 is CASSLAQLDTQYF. Written as DNA, the CDR3 is TGCGCCAGCAGCTTGGCCCAGTTAGATACGCAGTATTTT.

J is TRBJ2-1 and V is TRBV6-1; 11 bases agree with TRBD2. Germline V gene data show CDR1 as MNHNS and CDR2 as SASEGT. J was trimmed by 8 bases and V by 4 bases; bases with no gene match: 4. This CDR3 region has 14 residues. The CDR3 DNA reads TGTGCCAGCAGTGCTACTAGCGGGAGCTATGAGCAGTTCTTC. Its protein product is CASSATSGSYEQFF.

In the case of this clone: This may arise from a read error, as a much more abundant clone is one base away. The same CDR3 can be traced to other DNA sequences in this sample. The chain joins TRBV7-9 to TRBJ1-3; D may be TRBD1 (6 bases). Germline CDR1 reads SEHNR; CDR2 reads FQNEAQ (reference sequence). Trimming pared 1 base from V and 7 bases from J, leaving 14 bases between. The CDR3 runs 15 residues. The CDR3: CASSLDRVSGNTIYF. The DNA for the CDR3 is TGTGCCAGCAGCTTAGACAGGGTGTCCGGGAACACCATATATTTT.

This chain links TRBV14 with TRBJ1-3, with D perhaps TRBD1 (6 bases). Trimming cost V 0 bases and J 0 bases, with 21 bases left between them. Looked up from germline, CDR1 is SGHDN and CDR2 is FVKESK. The CDR3 extends over 20 amino acids. The CDR3 protein is CASSQDRQDSFLDSGNTIYF. The CDR3 region has the DNA TGTGCCAGCAGCCAAGATCGGCAGGACAGCTTTCTTGACTCTGGAAACACCATATATTTT.

The rearrangement joins TRBV7-6 to TRBJ2-2, with D tentatively TRBD1 (6 bases). The V end was cut by 6 bases, the J end by 2 bases, with 13 bases between. Germline CDR1 is SGHVS and CDR2 is FNYEAQ. This CDR3 spans 15 amino acids. For the CDR3, the DNA is TGTGCCAGCAGGCTCCGGGACACTAACACCGGGGAGCTGTTTTTT. This gives the protein CASRLRDTNTGELFF. The entire variable domain, with the rest obtained from reference TRBV7-6 and TRBJ2-2, is as follows: GAGVSQSPRYKVTKRGQDVALRCDPISGHVSLYWYRQALGQGPEFLTYFNYEAQQDKSGLPNDRFSAERPEGSISTLTIQRTEQRDSAMYRCASRLRDTNTGELFFGEGSRLTVL.

The chain couples TRBV19 to TRBJ1-2; no clear D gene. Germline V gene sequence: CDR1 LNHDA, CDR2 SQIVND (reference sequence). The CDR3 length is 14 residues. V lost 0 bases to trimming and J lost 4 bases, with 9 bases between them. The CDR3, as DNA: TGTGCCAGTAGTATAGAACGGCAGGCCTATGGCTACACCTTC. It is translated as CASSIERQAYGYTF.

This clone occurred once. The chain links TRBV4-2 to TRBJ1-5, with 8 bases that match TRBD1. Trimming cost V 0 bases and J 7 bases; bases outside gene matches: 8. The germline gives CDR1 LGHNA, CDR2 YNFKEQ. This CDR3 region has 16 residues. The CDR3 spells CASSQEKGQGGQPQHF. CDR3 DNA sequence: TGTGCCAGCAGCCAAGAAAAAGGACAGGGAGGGCAGCCCCAGCATTTT.

This sequence joins TRBV7-9 and TRBJ1-1; the D is unclear. Germline loops: CDR1 SEHNR, CDR2 FQNEAQ (reference sequence). This CDR3 has 15 residues. Trimming took 1 base from V and 4 from J, leaving 13 bases between them. The CDR3 loop is CASSLELGMGTEAFF. DNA for the CDR3: TGTGCCAGCAGCTTAGAACTAGGGATGGGCACTGAAGCTTTCTTT.

This chain connects TRBV6-5 to TRBJ1-1, with D hard to call. V gave up 2 bases and J gave up 3 bases, with 7 bases separating them. Germline CDR1 MNHEY, CDR2 SVGAGI. This CDR3 is 13 amino acids long. The DNA for the CDR3 is TGTGCCAGCAGTTACGGCAGGCACACTGAAGCTTTCTTT. Its protein is CASSYGRHTEAFF.

In this sample, this clone turned up a few times. The chain carries TRBV6-1 and TRBJ1-2, with a tentative D call TRBD1 (5 bases). Germline loops: CDR1 MNHNS, CDR2 SASEGT. The CDR3 runs 12 residues. V was cut by 7 bases and J by 6 bases, with 12 bases left in between. This CDR3 reads CASTQDTDGYTF. The CDR3 DNA reads as TGTGCCAGCACACAGGACACGGATGGCTACACCTTC.

The rearrangement links TRBV5-1 to TRBJ2-1, with a weak D call TRBD2 (7 bases). There are 15 residues in the CDR3. Germline V lookup: CDR1 SGHRS, CDR2 YFSETQ. V dropped 5 bases and J dropped 9 bases, with 21 bases sitting between them. Here the CDR3 reads CASRPRGTGRGEQFF. As DNA, the CDR3 is TGCGCCAGCAGACCGAGGGGAACAGGGAGGGGTGAGCAGTTCTTC.

This clone was found once. The chain joins TRBV5-4 to TRBJ2-5, with a weak D call TRBD1 (5 bases). V lost 2 bases and J 2 bases, leaving 10 bases between the germline ends. This CDR3 has 14 residues. The germline CDR1 and CDR2 sequences are SGHNT and YYREEE (reference sequence). CDR3 nucleotides: TGTGCCAGCAGCTTTGGGGCAGCTCAAGAGACCCAGTACTTC. It translates to CASSFGAAQETQYF.

The chain joins TRBV7-6 to TRBJ2-7; 8 bases fit TRBD2. V lost 0 bases to trimming and J lost 5 bases; unmatched junction nucleotides: 6. This CDR3 is 15 amino acids long. The germline CDR1 and CDR2 sequences are SGHVS and FNYEAQ. The CDR3 DNA reads as TGTGCCAGCAGCTTAGCCGCCAGCGGGAGCAACGAGCAGTACTTC. Translated, it gives CASSLAASGSNEQYF.